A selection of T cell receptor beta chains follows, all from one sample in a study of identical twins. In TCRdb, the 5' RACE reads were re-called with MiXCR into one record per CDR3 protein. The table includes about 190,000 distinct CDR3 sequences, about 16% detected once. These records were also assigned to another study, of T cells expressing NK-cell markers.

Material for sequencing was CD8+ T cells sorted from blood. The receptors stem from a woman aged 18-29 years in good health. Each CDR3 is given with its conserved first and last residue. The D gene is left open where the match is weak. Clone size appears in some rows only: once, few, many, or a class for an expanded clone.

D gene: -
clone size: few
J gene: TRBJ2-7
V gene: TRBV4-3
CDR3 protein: CASSQGLAGMYEQYF
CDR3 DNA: TGCGCCAGCAGCCAAGGGTTGGCGGGAATGTACGAGCAGTACTTC

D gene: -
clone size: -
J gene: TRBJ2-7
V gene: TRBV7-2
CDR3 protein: CASSQPDGTYEQYF
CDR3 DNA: TGTGCCAGCAGCCAACCTGACGGGACCTACGAGCAGTACTTC

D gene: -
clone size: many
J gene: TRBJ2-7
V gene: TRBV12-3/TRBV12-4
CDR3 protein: CASSPDTYEQYF
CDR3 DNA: TGTGCCAGCAGTCCGGACACCTACGAGCAGTACTTC

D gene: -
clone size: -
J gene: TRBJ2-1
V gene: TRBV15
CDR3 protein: CATSREVGGRHNEQFF
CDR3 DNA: TGTGCCACCAGCAGAGAAGTCGGAGGCAGGCACAATGAGCAGTTCTTC

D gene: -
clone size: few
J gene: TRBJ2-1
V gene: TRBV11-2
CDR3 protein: CASWVEGVGQFF
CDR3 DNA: TGTGCCAGCTGGGTAGAGGGTGTAGGGCAGTTCTTC

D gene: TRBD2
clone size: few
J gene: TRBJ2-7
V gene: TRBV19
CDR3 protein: CASGFGRDEQYF
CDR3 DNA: TGTGCCAGCGGTTTCGGGAGGGACGAGCAGTACTTC

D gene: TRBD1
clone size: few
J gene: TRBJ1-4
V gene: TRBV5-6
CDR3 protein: CASSLRGQGDPGEKLFF
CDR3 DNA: TGTGCCAGCAGCTTGCGTGGACAGGGGGATCCGGGCGAAAAACTGTTTTTT

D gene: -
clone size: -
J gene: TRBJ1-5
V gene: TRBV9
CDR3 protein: CASGEPQHF
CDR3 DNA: TGTGCCAGCGGGGAGCCCCAGCATTTT

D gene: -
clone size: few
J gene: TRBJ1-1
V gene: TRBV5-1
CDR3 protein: CASSSGDPEAFF
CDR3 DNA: TGCGCCAGCAGCTCCGGTGATCCTGAAGCTTTCTTT

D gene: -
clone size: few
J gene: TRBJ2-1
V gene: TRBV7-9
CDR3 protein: CASSFWDSYNEQFF
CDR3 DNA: TGTGCCAGCAGCTTCTGGGACTCCTACAATGAGCAGTTCTTC

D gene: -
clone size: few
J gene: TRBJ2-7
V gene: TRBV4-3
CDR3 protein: CASSQERGSYEQYF
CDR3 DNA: TGCGCCAGCAGCCAAGAACGGGGTTCCTACGAGCAGTACTTC

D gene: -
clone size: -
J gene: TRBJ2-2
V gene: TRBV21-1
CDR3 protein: CASQQGIGELFF
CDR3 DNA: TGTGCCAGCCAGCAGGGTATCGGGGAGCTGTTTTTT

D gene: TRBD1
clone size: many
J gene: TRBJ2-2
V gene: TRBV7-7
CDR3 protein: CASSLARTGATGELFF
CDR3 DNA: TGTGCCAGCAGCTTAGCCAGGACAGGGGCTACCGGGGAGCTGTTTTTT

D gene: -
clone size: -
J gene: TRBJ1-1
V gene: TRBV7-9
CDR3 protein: CASSAEWTEAFF
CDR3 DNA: TGTGCCAGCAGCGCCGAGTGGACTGAAGCTTTCTTT

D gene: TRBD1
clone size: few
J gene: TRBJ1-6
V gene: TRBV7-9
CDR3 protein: CASSVVGTGSSPLHF
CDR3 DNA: TGTGCCAGCAGCGTGGTCGGGACAGGGAGTTCACCCCTCCACTTT

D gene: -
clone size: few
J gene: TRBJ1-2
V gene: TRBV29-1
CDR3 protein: CSVFRLNYGYTF
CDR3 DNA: TGCAGCGTTTTCAGGCTTAACTATGGCTACACCTTC

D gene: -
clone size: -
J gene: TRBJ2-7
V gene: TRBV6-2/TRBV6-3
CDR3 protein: CASSYSAGPYEQYF
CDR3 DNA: TGTGCCAGCAGTTACTCGGCGGGCCCCTACGAGCAGTACTTC

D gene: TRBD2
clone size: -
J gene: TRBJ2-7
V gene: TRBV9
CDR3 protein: CASSAGRYQYF
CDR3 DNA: TGTGCCAGCAGCGCCGGGAGGTACCAGTACTTC

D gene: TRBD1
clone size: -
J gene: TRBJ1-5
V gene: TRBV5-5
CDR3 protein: CASSRGTGSNQPQHF
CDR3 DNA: TGTGCCAGCAGTCGCGGGACAGGGAGCAATCAGCCCCAGCATTTT

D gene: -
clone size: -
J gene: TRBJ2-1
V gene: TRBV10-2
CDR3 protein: CASSEGGEQFF
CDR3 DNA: TGCGCCAGCAGTGAAGGTGGTGAGCAGTTCTTC

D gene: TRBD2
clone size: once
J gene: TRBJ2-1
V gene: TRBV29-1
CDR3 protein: CSVSPSGHNNEQFF
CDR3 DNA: TGCAGCGTTTCCCCTAGCGGCCACAACAATGAGCAGTTCTTC

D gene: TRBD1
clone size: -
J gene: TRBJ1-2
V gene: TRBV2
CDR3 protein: CASRGQGFFYGYTF
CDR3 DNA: TGTGCCAGCAGGGGACAGGGATTTTTCTATGGCTACACCTTC

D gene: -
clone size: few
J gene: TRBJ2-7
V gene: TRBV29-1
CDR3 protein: CSVDFGGGYEQYF
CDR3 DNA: TGCAGCGTTGATTTCGGGGGAGGCTACGAGCAGTACTTC

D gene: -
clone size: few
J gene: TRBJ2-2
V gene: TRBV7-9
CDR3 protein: CASSSSTTAGELFF
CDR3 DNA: TGTGCCAGCAGCTCAAGCACGACCGCCGGGGAGCTGTTTTTT

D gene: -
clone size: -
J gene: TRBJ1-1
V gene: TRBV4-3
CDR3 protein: CASSRDGTEAFF
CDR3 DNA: TGCGCCAGCAGCCGAGACGGGACTGAAGCTTTCTTT

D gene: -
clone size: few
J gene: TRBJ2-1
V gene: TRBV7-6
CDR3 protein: CASSLWSGTLYNEQFF
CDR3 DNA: TGTGCCAGCAGCTTATGGTCAGGGACTCTCTACAATGAGCAGTTCTTC

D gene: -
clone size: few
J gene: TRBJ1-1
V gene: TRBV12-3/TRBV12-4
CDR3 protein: CASSSGLQNTEAFF
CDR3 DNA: TGTGCCAGCAGTTCGGGACTGCAGAACACTGAAGCTTTCTTT

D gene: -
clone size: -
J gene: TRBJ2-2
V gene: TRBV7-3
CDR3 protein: CASSLTFRTPGTGELFF
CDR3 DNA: TGTGCCAGCAGCTTAACGTTTAGGACACCGGGCACCGGGGAGCTGTTTTTT

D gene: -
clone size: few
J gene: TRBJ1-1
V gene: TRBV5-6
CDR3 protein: CASSPTPNTEAFF
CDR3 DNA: TGTGCCAGCAGCCCCACGCCGAACACTGAAGCTTTCTTT